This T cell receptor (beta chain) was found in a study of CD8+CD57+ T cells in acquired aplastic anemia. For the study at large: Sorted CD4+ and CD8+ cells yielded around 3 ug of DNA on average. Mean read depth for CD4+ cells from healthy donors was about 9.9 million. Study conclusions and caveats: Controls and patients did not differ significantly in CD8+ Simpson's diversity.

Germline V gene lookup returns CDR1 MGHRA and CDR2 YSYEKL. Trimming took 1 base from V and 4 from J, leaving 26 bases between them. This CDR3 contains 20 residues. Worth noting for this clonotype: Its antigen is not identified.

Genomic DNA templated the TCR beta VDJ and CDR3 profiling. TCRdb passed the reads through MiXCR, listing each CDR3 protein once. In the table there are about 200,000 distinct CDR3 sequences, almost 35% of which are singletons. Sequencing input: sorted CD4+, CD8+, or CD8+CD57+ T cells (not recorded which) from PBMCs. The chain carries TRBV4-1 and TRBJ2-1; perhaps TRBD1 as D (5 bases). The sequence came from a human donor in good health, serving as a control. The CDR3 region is CASSQAGAPPRGRSYNEQFF. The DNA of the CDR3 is TGCGCCAGCAGCCAAGCGGGCGCGCCGCCAAGGGGCAGGTCATACAATGAGCAGTTCTTC.